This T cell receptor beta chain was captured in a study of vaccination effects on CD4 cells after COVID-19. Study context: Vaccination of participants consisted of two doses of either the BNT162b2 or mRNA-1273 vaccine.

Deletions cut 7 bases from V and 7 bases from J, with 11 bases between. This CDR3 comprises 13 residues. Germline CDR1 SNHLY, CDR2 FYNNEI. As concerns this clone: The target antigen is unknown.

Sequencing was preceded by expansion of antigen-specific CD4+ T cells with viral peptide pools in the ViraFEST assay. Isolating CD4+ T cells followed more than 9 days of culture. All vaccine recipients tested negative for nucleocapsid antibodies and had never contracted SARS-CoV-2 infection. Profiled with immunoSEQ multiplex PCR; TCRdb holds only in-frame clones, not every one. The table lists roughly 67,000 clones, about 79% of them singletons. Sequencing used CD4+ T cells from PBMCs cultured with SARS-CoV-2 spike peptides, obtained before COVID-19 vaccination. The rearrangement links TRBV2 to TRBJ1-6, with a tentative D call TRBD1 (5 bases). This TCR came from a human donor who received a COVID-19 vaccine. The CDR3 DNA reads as TGTGCCAGCATTTGGGACCAAAATTCACCCCTCCACTTT. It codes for CASIWDQNSPLHF. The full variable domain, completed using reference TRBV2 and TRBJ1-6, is EPEVTQTPSHQVTQMGQEVILRCVPISNHLYFYWYRQILGQKVEFLVSFYNNEISEKSEIFDDQFSVERPDGSNFTLKIRSTKLEDSAMYFCASIWDQNSPLHFGNGTRLTVT.